This TCR beta chain comes out of a study of T cell responses to AZD1222 COVID-19 vaccine listed by TCRdb under 2021. Turning to the overall study: A total of about 230 trial participants underwent TCR sequencing, of whom 200 to 220 received two doses of AZD1222 and about 25 received two doses of the MenACWY control vaccine. Enrollment into the trials was organized by age into subgroups of 18-55, 56-69 and 70-plus years, and those subgroups contained approximately 150, 30 and 60 TCR-sequenced participants, respectively.

Results the study describes overall, beyond this receptor: Conclusions about previously exposed vaccinees were limited because only a handful of AZD1222 recipients were SARS-CoV-2 seropositive at baseline. Participants were mostly white British and included more females than males, and it was suggested by the authors that clonal diversity may have been underestimated. No day 14 peak-response samples were available, so repertoires were characterized only after the peak T cell response. The 56-69-year group was small, and its depth increase did not reach significance, likely because of low power. After two AZD1222 doses, spike-specific TCR breadth and depth were significantly higher than at day 0 and than in MenACWY recipients. Epitopes outside the regions mutated in the B.1.351 and B.1.1.7 variants were reportedly recognized by nearly half of the unique spike-specific TCRs. The whole spike protein was spanned by vaccine-associated CD4 TCRs, and dominant responses were seen in regions 160-218 and 743-854.

Per the publication, the time point label means: about 28 days (+/-7) after the second vaccine dose. AZD1222 recipients given second doses at about 4 weeks or at about 12 weeks were pooled, since spike-specific TCR depth and breadth were not found to differ between the two schedules. Vaccinee samples came from UK trials COV001 and COV002, including a single-blind randomized controlled phase 2/3 trial of AZD1222 (ChAdOx1 nCoV-19) in healthy adults. For TCRbeta chain sequencing, PBMC samples from trial participants were taken at day 0 and at day 28 after the second dose. As regards this clone: Its recognized antigen is unknown. Base qualities were left out, and no much larger clone turns up one base away.

The CDR3 regions of human TCRbeta chains were analyzed by immunosequencing. The authors' analysis ran thus. Repertoire TCRs were checked for matches against a reference library of SARS-CoV-2-specific TCRs that had been generated using the MIRA antigen-specificity platform. Breadth was defined as the fraction of unique TCRs that were SARS-CoV-2-associated, and depth was defined as the fraction of total T cells that were SARS-CoV-2-associated. Using the MIRA data, each spike-specific TCR was mapped to the spike region that the TCR reacts to and placed in a CD4 or CD8 class. Log10-transformed breadth and depth values were compared by one-way ANOVA with Sidak's multiple comparisons tests. The source is immuneACCESS, and TCRdb retained only in-frame sequences with V and J called. Part of the clones is not carried over; for the studies checked, unresolved V genes explain less than half of this, and the remainder is unexplained. V, J and clone size were drawn from that table, and D and trimming were deduced from the DNA. The sample data list 150,000 to 200,000 clones, and roughly nine tenths of these were observed just once. The ten largest clones capture 1% to 1.4% of the sample.

The CDR3 runs 15 amino acids, cysteine and phenylalanine included. The retained sequence is limited to the CDR3, 45 bases, with the frame set at the first base. CDR1 MNHEY and CDR2 SMNVEV are derived from the germline V gene (reference sequence). Trimming at the junction amounts to 5 bases on V and 10 bases on J, and the germline ends lie 18 bases apart. This TCR derives from an adult who received the AZD1222 COVID-19 vaccine. Recombination joined TRBV27 with TRBJ1-6, and perhaps TRBD1 as D gene, on 5 matching bases. Specimen: peripheral blood, collected 28 days after the second AZD1222 dose. The CDR3 protein is CASSPPFGGWSPLHF. The nucleotide sequence is given as TGTGCCAGCAGTCCCCCCTTCGGGGGTTGGTCACCCCTCCACTTT.